This TCR beta chain stems from a study of blood T cell repertoires in COVID-19. At the level of the study: Donors in the United States, Italy and Spain gave samples during acute or convalescent COVID-19. The cDNA or gDNA used as material had been derived from T cells, B-cell-depleted T cells, or PBMCs.

Deletions cut 7 bases from V and 7 bases from J, with 20 bases between. This CDR3 contains 14 residues. Germline CDR1 is SGHDT and CDR2 is YYEEEE. Seattle researchers signed up patients amid active infection and tracked them longitudinally. The sample holds one count of this clone. As handled by the study authors: Reference gene primer amplification in the assay estimated nucleated cell counts. Sequenced by immunoSEQ multiplex PCR; TCRdb stores in-frame clones only, minus some. For V, J and clone size, that table is used; D and trimming come from the DNA. This table has 450,000 or so clones, 85% to 90% appearing once.

This clonotype originated in a man between 18 and 29 years old with COVID-19, enrolled during active disease. The sequencing input was peripheral blood. This chain joins TRBV5-6 and TRBJ2-5, with D tentatively TRBD2 (6 bases). The CDR3 DNA is TGTGCCAGCGGGCCCGGGACTCGGAGAGGGACCCAGTACTTC. As protein: CASGPGTRRGTQYF.